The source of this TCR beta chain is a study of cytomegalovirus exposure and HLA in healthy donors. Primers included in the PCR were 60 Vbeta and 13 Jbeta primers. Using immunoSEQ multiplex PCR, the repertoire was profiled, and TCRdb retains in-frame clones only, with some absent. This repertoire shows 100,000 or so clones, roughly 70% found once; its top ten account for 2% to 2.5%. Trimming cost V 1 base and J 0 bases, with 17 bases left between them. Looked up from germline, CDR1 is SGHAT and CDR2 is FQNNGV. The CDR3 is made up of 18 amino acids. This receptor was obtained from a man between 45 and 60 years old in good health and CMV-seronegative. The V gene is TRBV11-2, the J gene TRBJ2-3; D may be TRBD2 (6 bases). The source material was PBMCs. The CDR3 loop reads CASSLVYGTDTSTDTQYF. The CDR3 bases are TGTGCCAGCAGCTTAGTGTACGGGACTGATACTAGCACAGATACGCAGTATTTT.